The sequence of this T cell receptor (beta chain) was determined in a study of shared clonotypes between healthy human individuals. The table came from immunoSEQ multiplex PCR; TCRdb's copy has only in-frame clones and leaves some out. Of roughly 110,000 clones listed, around 73% are singletons. The V gene's germline CDR1 is WSHSY and CDR2 SAAADI. The CDR3 sequence is 13 residues long. Trimming left V 7 bases short and J 5 bases short, with 15 bases between. The sample was memory CD8+ T cells sorted from blood. Subset denoted: CD45RO+ cells pooled with CCR7-negative TemRA cells. V gene TRBV10-2 combines with J gene TRBJ2-7, with D hard to call. This sequence was found in a woman aged 25 to 39 in good health. CDR3 DNA sequence: TGCGCCAGCAAAATGTCCGGTAACAACGAGCAGTACTTC. Translating gives CASKMSGNNEQYF.